The 12 T cell receptor beta chains given below trace back to one sample, sequenced in a study of CD8 T cells in ankylosing spondylitis (dated by TCRdb to the late 2010s). Overall study outcomes, separate from this receptor: Blood from ankylosing spondylitis patients appeared to be characterized by a TCR beta motif made up of under ten highly homologous amino acid variants.

The library was prepared using 5' RACE. The reads were generated on an Illumina HiSeq 2500. TCRdb reran the public reads through fastp at Q25 and MiXCR, keeping productive beta chains. Each entry is one CDR3 protein sequence, shown with its most common DNA and genes. Recorded for this sample are roughly 440,000 distinct CDR3 sequences; 15% to 20% of them occurred a single time. The ten largest account for approximately 1% of the sample. No cognate antigen is known for these TCRs. The material sequenced was blood, either unsorted or a sorted T cell fraction (not recorded which). The source is a male donor with ankylosing spondylitis.

The rearrangement links TRBV2 to TRBJ1-2; tentative D call: TRBD1 (6 bases). The V gene lost 5 bases and the J gene lost 7 bases, with 11 bases spanning the gap. The CDR3 extends over 12 amino acids. From germline, CDR1 is SNHLY and CDR2 FYNNEI. As DNA, the CDR3 is TGTGCCAGCAGTCTAAACAGGGCTGGCTACACCTTC. It is translated as CASSLNRAGYTF. The full variable domain, in which reference TRBV2 and TRBJ1-2 provide the parts outside the CDR3, is EPEVTQTPSHQVTQMGQEVILRCVPISNHLYFYWYRQILGQKVEFLVSFYNNEISEKSEIFDDQFSVERPDGSNFTLKIRSTKLEDSAMYFCASSLNRAGYTFGSGTRLTVV.

This clonotype was counted a few times. This chain joins TRBV9 and TRBJ2-5; no clear D. The CDR3 contains 14 residues. V was clipped by 4 bases and J by 4 bases, with 14 bases between them. CDR1 is SGDLS and CDR2 is YYNGEE in the germline V gene. The chain's CDR3 is CASSPSPRAETQYF. The CDR3 nucleotides read TGTGCCAGCAGCCCTTCCCCCCGCGCAGAGACCCAGTACTTC.

The chain combines TRBV11-2 with TRBJ2-5, with 8 positions matching TRBD1. V lost 5 bases to trimming and J lost 5 bases; unmatched junction nucleotides: 7. Germline values: CDR1 SGHAT, CDR2 FQNNGV. The CDR3 length is 14 residues. The CDR3 DNA reads TGTGCCAGCAGCCTACGCAGGGGGCTGGAGACCCAGTACTTC. Encoded protein: CASSLRRGLETQYF.

V usage is TRBV5-1 and J usage is TRBJ2-3; D could derive from TRBD1 or TRBD2 (5 bases each). This CDR3 spans 14 amino acids. The germline CDR1 and CDR2 sequences are SGHRS and YFSETQ. The V and J ends lost 4 bases and 2 bases respectively, with 11 bases between them. The CDR3 is CASSPGTPTDTQYF. The CDR3 nucleotides are TGCGCCAGCAGCCCTGGGACGCCCACAGATACGCAGTATTTT. Supplemented by reference TRBV5-1 and TRBJ2-3, the full variable domain reads KAGVTQTPRYLIKTRGQQVTLSCSPISGHRSVSWYQQTPGQGLQFLFEYFSETQRNKGNFPGRFSGRQFSNSRSEMNVSTLELGDSALYLCASSPGTPTDTQYFGPGTRLTVL.

J is TRBJ2-7 and V is TRBV28, with a tentative D call TRBD1 (5 bases). The V gene's germline CDR1 is MDHEN and CDR2 SYDVKM. Deletions cut 10 bases from V and 6 bases from J, with 22 bases between. CDR3 length: 14 amino acids. CDR3: CATHAQGVGSEQYF. The DNA of the CDR3 is TGTGCCACCCATGCGCAGGGTGTTGGAAGCGAGCAGTACTTC.

The table lists this clonotype with a few counts. Written as DNA, the CDR3 is TGTGCCAGCAGCCAACAGGGGGCTGGGTACGAGCAGTACTTC. Residues: CASSQQGAGYEQYF. The J gene is TRBJ2-7, the V gene TRBV4-2, with TRBD1 matching over 8 bases. CDR3 length: 14 amino acids. Germline V gene data show CDR1 as LGHNA and CDR2 as YNFKEQ. The J segment lost 4 bases and the V segment lost 2 bases, leaving 4 bases of the junction unmatched.

The chain has TRBV11-2 and TRBJ2-5, with 7 bases aligning to TRBD1. Per germline, CDR1 SGHAT and CDR2 FQNNGV. This CDR3 has 17 residues. Unmatched junction bases numbered 8, after V lost 1 base and J lost 0 bases. CDR3 DNA: TGTGCCAGCAGCTTAGGTGACAAGGGGGCACACCAAGAGACCCAGTACTTC. It specifies CASSLGDKGAHQETQYF.

The sample holds a few counts of this clonotype. The chain joins TRBV5-1 to TRBJ1-1; D possibly corresponds to TRBD1 (5 bases). Between the trimmed V and J ends, which lost 5 bases and 6 bases, there was a span of 23 bases. The CDR3 runs to 16 residues. CDR1 is SGHRS, CDR2 YFSETQ, per germline. The CDR3 loop reads CASRSVQGNSGAEAFF. The CDR3 bases are TGCGCCAGCAGATCGGTCCAGGGTAATAGTGGCGCTGAAGCTTTCTTT.

The table lists this clonotype with a few counts. The CDR3 bases are TGTGCCAGCAGTGAATTGGGTAGCGGCACTGCTGAGCAGTTCTTC. Its translation is CASSELGSGTAEQFF. This chain connects TRBV25-1 to TRBJ2-1; D may be TRBD2 (6 bases). V lost 1 base and J lost 9, with 16 bases in between. Germline lookup yields CDR1 MGHDK and CDR2 SYGVNS. The CDR3 sequence is 15 residues long.

This rearrangement joins TRBV19 to TRBJ1-1, with 7 bases that match TRBD1. J gave up 4 bases and V 3 bases, and 5 bases lay outside the gene matches. CDR3 length: 14 amino acids. Germline V gives CDR1 LNHDA, CDR2 SQIVND (reference sequence). DNA for the CDR3: TGTGCCAGTAGTATTAACAGGGGTCGCACTGAAGCTTTCTTT. As protein: CASSINRGRTEAFF.

This clonotype has a handful of counts. The J gene is TRBJ2-7, the V gene TRBV9; 13 bases align to TRBD2. The V and J ends lost 4 bases and 6 bases, in that order; junction bases with no gene match: 13. The CDR3 length is 17 residues. CDR1 is SGDLS, CDR2 YYNGEE, per germline. The CDR3 sequence is CASSPSLAGGVKGEQYF. As DNA, the CDR3 is TGTGCCAGCAGCCCCTCACTAGCGGGAGGGGTTAAGGGCGAGCAGTACTTC.

The chain joins TRBV4-1 to TRBJ1-1; 8 bases line up with TRBD1. From germline, CDR1 is MGHRA and CDR2 YSYEKL. With 4 bases clipped from V and 6 bases from J, the junction kept 13 bases outside the gene matches. CDR3 size: 16 residues. The CDR3 loop is CASSPGQGRGGAEAFF. In DNA, the CDR3 is TGCGCCAGCAGCCCCGGACAGGGCAGGGGCGGCGCTGAAGCTTTCTTT.